This T cell receptor beta chain was recorded in a study of T cells after yellow fever vaccination. Study context: Preparation used SMART-Seq v4 Ultra Low Input for the low-cell-number fractions.

CDR1 is SGHAT, CDR2 FQDESV, per germline (reference sequence). CDR3 length: 14 residues. V was clipped by 5 bases and J by 1 base, with 11 bases between them. UMIs were added to TCR cDNA along with a universal primer site when it was made by 5'RACE template switching. TCRdb analysed the 5' RACE reads with MiXCR anew, one entry per CDR3 protein. The sample has approximately 450,000 distinct CDR3 sequences; around 19% are singletons. Comments on this clonotype: Its antigen remains unidentified.

Study-level points and caveats: A limited proportion of clonotypes was detected within both the CD4 and CD8 compartments.

The genes are TRBV11-1 and TRBJ2-5; D possibly corresponds to TRBD1 (6 bases). The sequence was collected from a man between 18 and 35 years old who received the YFV17D yellow fever vaccine. The sequencing used PBMCs, collected before the yellow fever booster vaccination. The CDR3: CASSGGQAQETQYF. As DNA, the CDR3 is TGTGCCAGCAGCGGGGGACAAGCCCAAGAGACCCAGTACTTC.